This entry features one T cell receptor beta chain sequence. The target antigen is unknown. This record comes from a study of OX40 agonist ivuxolimab in advanced cancers. Findings of the study overall: Clonal expansion from baseline to week 6 occurred in both CD4+ and CD8+ T cells. There were also nonresponders showing low normalized T-cell clonal expansion.

Autoimmune disease history or systemic immunosuppression led to patients being barred. Repertoires were generated with immunoSEQ multiplex PCR, while TCRdb's copy carries only in-frame clones and drops some. The sample contains about 90,000 clones, roughly 90% of which appear only once. Deletions cut 6 bases from V and 3 bases from J, with 18 bases between. This CDR3 contains 16 residues. CDR1 MDHEN and CDR2 SYDVKM come from the germline V gene. The sequences come from CD4+ or CD8+ T cells sorted from blood, collected in a trial of the OX40 agonist ivuxolimab. The TCR was taken from an adult with an advanced solid tumor such as melanoma, head and neck, liver or kidney cancer. The gene calls are TRBV28 and TRBJ2-1, with a weak D call TRBD2 (5 bases). Here the CDR3 reads CASSFFIAAGYNEQFF. CDR3 DNA: TGTGCCAGCAGCTTTTTTATTGCGGCGGGCTACAATGAGCAGTTCTTC.